This is a list of T cell receptor beta chains from one sample in a study of human CD8 memory T cell subsets. TCRdb reprocessed the 5' RACE reads and stores each CDR3 protein as one record, lacking DNA. In total, the table holds thousands of distinct CDR3 sequences. The sequenced sample was CD8+ stem-like memory T cells (TSCM and TCM) sorted from PBMCs. The receptor source for this set is a human donor in good health. Both conserved end residues are part of each CDR3. Each record gives: clone size, V gene, J gene, CDR3 protein. Not every row has a clone size; where given, it reads once, few, many or a size class.

-,TRBV7-2,TRBJ2-3,CASSLLGTDTQYF
-,TRBV27,TRBJ2-2,CASRQGHYTGELFF
medium-sized,TRBV7-2,TRBJ2-1,CASSLELTSESYNEQFF
-,TRBV20-1,TRBJ2-7,CSAKGTSGDHEQYF
-,TRBV4-1,TRBJ1-1,CASSQMGSNTEAFF
-,TRBV11-2,TRBJ2-5,CASSFLRGQETQYF
-,TRBV19,TRBJ1-1,CAASGTLNTEAFF
medium-sized,TRBV4-2,TRBJ1-1,CASSQVRTGPNTEAFF
-,TRBV7-6,TRBJ2-1,CASSSSTGILNEQFF
-,TRBV11-2,TRBJ2-3,CASSPEGGSKTDTQYF
-,TRBV28,TRBJ1-2,CASSFVTGGAAYGYTF
-,TRBV4-2,TRBJ2-3,CASSQERQSTDTQYF
-,TRBV6-2/TRBV6-3,TRBJ2-7,CASAGLGPNEQYF
-,TRBV23-1,TRBJ2-7,CASSPTRDRPFYEQYF
-,TRBV5-4,TRBJ1-1,CASSSGQGNTEAFF
-,TRBV19,TRBJ2-7,CASIPGHGYGEQYF
-,TRBV29-1,TRBJ1-2,CSVWGQGSNYGYTF
medium-sized,TRBV11-2,TRBJ1-2,CASSEEVKGYTF
-,TRBV4-3,TRBJ2-1,CASSQDGQGAYNEQFF
medium-sized,TRBV12-5,TRBJ2-7,CASGLVTLGEQYF
-,TRBV28,TRBJ2-7,CASSFSTGGSYEQYF
-,TRBV11-2,TRBJ2-7,CASSLATGGPNSYEQYF
medium-sized,TRBV20-1,TRBJ2-7,CSAQDIQSSYEQYF
-,TRBV2,TRBJ1-3,CATDGRFSGNTIYF
-,TRBV28,TRBJ1-1,CASSLLKETEAFF
-,TRBV11-2,TRBJ2-1,CASSLAPSGGAEDEQFF
-,TRBV27,TRBJ1-2,CASSLSWTGALYGYTF
-,TRBV9,TRBJ2-3,CASASGTSGTDTQYF
-,TRBV6-4,TRBJ2-3,CASSASATDTQYF
-,TRBV14,TRBJ2-7,CASSRDRGYEQYF
-,TRBV5-4,TRBJ1-1,CASSTGKGDTEAFF
large,TRBV15,TRBJ2-1,CATSSRMGGMDEQFF
-,TRBV5-5,TRBJ2-7,CASSSTAGGPNEQYF
-,TRBV15,TRBJ2-7,CATSTRRVGEQYF
-,TRBV2,TRBJ2-1,CASRNPGTSGGASYNEQFF
-,TRBV7-9,TRBJ2-1,CASSLVVENEQFF
-,TRBV15,TRBJ2-5,CATSRDARAETQYF
-,TRBV20-1,TRBJ2-1,CSASGDRKANYNEQFF
-,TRBV4-2,TRBJ2-7,CASSQSATYEQYF
medium-sized,TRBV28,TRBJ1-1,CASSLIRQRTEAFF
-,TRBV20-1,TRBJ1-3,CSARDLSEGTIYF
-,TRBV2,TRBJ2-1,CASSVLASSYNEQFF
-,TRBV20-1,TRBJ2-7,CSSFGTGGPNEQYF
-,TRBV7-6,TRBJ2-2,CASSPGPPGQGNTGELFF